This T cell receptor (beta chain) was profiled in a study of tumor-infiltrating lymphocytes in primary liver carcinoma. Of note for this clonotype: Antigen unknown.

Co-extracted RNA and DNA came from 20-30 mg of unsorted bulk tissue. The patients carried chronic HBV infection and had received no treatment. Total RNA (around 0.45 ug) served as template for TCR beta cDNA synthesis primed by a constant-region primer. Libraries for TCR beta were built through three nested multiplex PCR rounds, which together made up a slightly modified ARM-PCR procedure. TRBV1-TRBV30 forward primers and a C-beta reverse primer were used in the first two PCR rounds, which each ran for around 11 cycles. TCRdb recomputed calls from the multiplex PCR reads with MiXCR, one row per CDR3 protein. This table has tens of thousands of distinct CDR3 sequences, about 65% appearing once. Notes on the study in general: Tumor samples exhibited a significantly greater top-250-clone fraction than blood samples (p = 0.039).

V lost 0 bases and J lost 5, with 16 bases in between. CDR3 length equals 16 residues. Looked up from germline, CDR1 is MGHRA and CDR2 is YSYEKL. This chain uses TRBV4-1 with TRBJ2-5; no clear D. The receptor's source is a man aged 35 to 55 with primary liver carcinoma and hepatitis B virus infection. The sample taken for sequencing was liver tumor tissue from sampling region 4. Documented subset: tumor region T4, right-lateral pole. CDR3 in amino acids: CASSQDFNPISETQYF. CDR3 DNA: TGCGCCAGCAGCCAAGATTTTAACCCGATCTCGGAGACCCAGTACTTC.